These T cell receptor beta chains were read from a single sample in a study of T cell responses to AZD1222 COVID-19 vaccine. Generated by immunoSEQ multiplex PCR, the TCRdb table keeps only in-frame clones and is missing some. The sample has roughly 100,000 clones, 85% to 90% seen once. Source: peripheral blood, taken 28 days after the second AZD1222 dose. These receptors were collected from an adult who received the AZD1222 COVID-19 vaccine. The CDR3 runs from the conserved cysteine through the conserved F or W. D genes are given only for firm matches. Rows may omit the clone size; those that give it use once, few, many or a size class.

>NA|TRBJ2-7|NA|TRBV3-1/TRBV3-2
CASSQRAFHEQYF
TGTGCCAGCAGCCAACGGGCCTTCCACGAGCAGTACTTC
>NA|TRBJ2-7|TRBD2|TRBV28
CASSLLAGGGEQYF
TGTGCCAGCAGTTTATTAGCGGGAGGGGGAGAGCAGTACTTC
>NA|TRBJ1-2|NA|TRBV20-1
CSAEDYGYTF
TGCAGTGCCGAAGACTATGGCTACACCTTC
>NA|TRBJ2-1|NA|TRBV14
CASSQDWGVVYNEQFF
TGTGCCAGCAGCCAAGATTGGGGGGTAGTTTACAATGAGCAGTTCTTC
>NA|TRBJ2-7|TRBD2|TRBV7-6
CASSLEGSGAYEQYF
TGTGCCAGCAGCTTAGAGGGTAGCGGGGCCTACGAGCAGTACTTC
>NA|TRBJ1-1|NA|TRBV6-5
CASSQTANTEAFF
TGTGCCAGCAGTCAGACGGCGAACACTGAAGCTTTCTTT
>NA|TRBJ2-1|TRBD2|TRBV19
CATASGRAGEQFF
TGTGCCACGGCTAGCGGGAGGGCCGGTGAGCAGTTCTTC
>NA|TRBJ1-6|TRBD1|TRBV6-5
CASSPQGATLHF
TGTGCCAGCAGTCCACAGGGGGCCACCCTCCACTTT
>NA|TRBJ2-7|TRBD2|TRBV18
CASSPKGLAGVSSYEQYF
TGTGCCAGCTCACCAAAGGGACTAGCGGGAGTGAGTTCCTACGAGCAGTACTTC
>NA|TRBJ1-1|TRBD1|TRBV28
CASSLLRDSTEAFF
TGTGCCAGCAGTTTACTCCGGGACAGCACTGAAGCTTTCTTT
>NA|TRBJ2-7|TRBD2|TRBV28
CASRSTSGAYEQYF
TGTGCCAGCCGCTCCACTAGCGGTGCCTACGAGCAGTACTTC
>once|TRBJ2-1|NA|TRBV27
CATNEIPSEHNYNEQFF
TGTGCCACCAACGAAATACCATCGGAGCACAATTACAATGAGCAGTTCTTC
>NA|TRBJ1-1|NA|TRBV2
CASSDVRGAFF
TGTGCCAGCAGTGATGTAAGGGGGGCTTTCTTT
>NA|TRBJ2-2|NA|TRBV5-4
CASSVRGVGTGELFF
TGTGCCAGCAGCGTCAGGGGAGTGGGCACCGGGGAGCTGTTTTTT
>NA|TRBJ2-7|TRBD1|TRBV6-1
CASSEIIVRGSWSYEQYF
TGTGCCAGCAGTGAAATTATTGTCAGGGGGTCATGGTCCTACGAGCAGTACTTC
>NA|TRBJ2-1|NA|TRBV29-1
CSVQYNNEQFF
TGCAGCGTTCAGTACAACAATGAGCAGTTCTTC
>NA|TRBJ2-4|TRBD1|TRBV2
CASSVWTGLNIQYF
TGTGCCAGCAGTGTTTGGACAGGGTTAAACATTCAGTACTTC
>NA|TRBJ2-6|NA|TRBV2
CASSSPRDSPGANVLTF
TGTGCCAGCTCTAGTCCTCGGGATTCTCCTGGGGCCAACGTCCTGACTTTC
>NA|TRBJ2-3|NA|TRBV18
CASSPSSGPITDTQYF
TGTGCCAGCTCACCAAGTTCGGGTCCTATCACAGATACGCAGTATTTT
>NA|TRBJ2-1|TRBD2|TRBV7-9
CASSVLASSYNEQFF
TGTGCCAGCAGCGTACTAGCGAGCTCCTACAATGAGCAGTTCTTC
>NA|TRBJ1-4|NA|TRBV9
CASSPRHGENEKLFF
TGTGCCAGCAGCCCCAGACACGGGGAAAATGAAAAACTGTTTTTT
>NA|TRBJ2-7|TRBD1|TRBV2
CASSLTGVGGYEQYF
TGTGCCAGCAGCCTGACAGGGGTTGGTGGTTACGAGCAGTACTTC